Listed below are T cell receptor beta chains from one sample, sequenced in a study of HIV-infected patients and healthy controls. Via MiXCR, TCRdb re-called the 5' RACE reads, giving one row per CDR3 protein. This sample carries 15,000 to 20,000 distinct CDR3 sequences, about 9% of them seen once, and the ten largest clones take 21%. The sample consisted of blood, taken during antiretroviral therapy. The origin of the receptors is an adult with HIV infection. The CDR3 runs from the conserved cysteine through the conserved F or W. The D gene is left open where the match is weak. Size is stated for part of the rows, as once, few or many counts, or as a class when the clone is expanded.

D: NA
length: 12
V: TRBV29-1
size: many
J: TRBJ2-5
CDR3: CSVFWAEETQYF
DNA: TGCAGCGTTTTTTGGGCGGAAGAGACCCAGTACTTC

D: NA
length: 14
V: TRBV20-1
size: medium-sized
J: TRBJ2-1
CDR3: CSARDGTSGNEQFF
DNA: TGCAGTGCTAGAGATGGTACGAGCGGCAATGAGCAGTTCTTC

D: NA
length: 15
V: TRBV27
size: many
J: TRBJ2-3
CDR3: CASSPAGRLTDTQYF
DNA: TGTGCCAGCAGCCCGGCGGGACGGCTCACAGATACGCAGTATTTT

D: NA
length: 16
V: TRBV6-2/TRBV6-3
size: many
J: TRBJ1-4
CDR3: CASSYSMHRNNEKLFF
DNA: TGTGCCAGCAGTTACTCGATGCATCGAAATAATGAAAAACTGTTTTTT

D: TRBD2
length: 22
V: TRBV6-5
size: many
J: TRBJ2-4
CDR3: CASSKDSGLAGDLLLSKNIQYF
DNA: TGTGCCAGCAGTAAGGACAGTGGACTAGCGGGAGATTTATTGTTATCCAAAAACATTCAGTACTTC

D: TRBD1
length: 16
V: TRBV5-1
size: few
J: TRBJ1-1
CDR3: CASSPRQGARGTEAFF
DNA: TGCGCCAGCAGCCCGCGACAGGGGGCGCGGGGCACTGAAGCTTTCTTT

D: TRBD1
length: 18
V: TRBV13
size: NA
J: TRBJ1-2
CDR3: CASSPEGFPTGFLYGYTF
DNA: TGTGCCAGCAGCCCAGAGGGTTTTCCGACAGGGTTTCTTTATGGCTACACCTTC

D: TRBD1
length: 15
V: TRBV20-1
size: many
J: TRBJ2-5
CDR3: CSAIGEQGARETQYF
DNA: TGCAGTGCGATTGGGGAGCAGGGGGCTCGGGAGACCCAGTACTTC

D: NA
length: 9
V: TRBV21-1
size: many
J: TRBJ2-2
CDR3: CASDGELFF
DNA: TGTGCCAGCGACGGGGAGCTGTTTTTT

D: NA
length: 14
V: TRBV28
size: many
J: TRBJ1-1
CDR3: CASSTFKGNTEAFF
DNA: TGTGCCAGCAGCACTTTCAAAGGGAACACTGAAGCTTTCTTT

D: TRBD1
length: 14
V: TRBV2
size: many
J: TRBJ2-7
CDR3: CASKPGQLSYEQYF
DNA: TGTGCCAGCAAACCGGGACAGCTCTCCTACGAGCAGTACTTC

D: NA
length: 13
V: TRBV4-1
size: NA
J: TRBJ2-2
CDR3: CASSHLDTGELFF
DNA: TGCGCCAGCAGCCATCTTGATACCGGGGAGCTGTTTTTT

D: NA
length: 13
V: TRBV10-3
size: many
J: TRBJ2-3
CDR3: CAISWGSTDTQYF
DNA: TGTGCCATCAGTTGGGGAAGCACAGATACGCAGTATTTT

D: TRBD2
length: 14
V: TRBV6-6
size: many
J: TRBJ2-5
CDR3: CASTRLAGDETQYF
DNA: TGTGCCAGCACCCGACTAGCGGGAGATGAGACCCAGTACTTC

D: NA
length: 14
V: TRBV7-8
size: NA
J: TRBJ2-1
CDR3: CASSLVGRVDEQFF
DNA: TGTGCCAGCAGCTTAGTTGGCAGGGTGGATGAGCAGTTCTTC

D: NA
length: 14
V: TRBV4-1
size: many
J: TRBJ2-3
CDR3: CASSSSVLTDTQYF
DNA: TGCGCCAGCAGCTCTAGCGTACTCACAGATACGCAGTATTTT

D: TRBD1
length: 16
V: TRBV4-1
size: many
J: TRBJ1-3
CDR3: CASSAPPQGRGNTIYF
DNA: TGCGCCAGCAGCGCCCCCCCACAGGGGAGGGGAAACACCATATATTTT

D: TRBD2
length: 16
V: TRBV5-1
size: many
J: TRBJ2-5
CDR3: CASSLASGGAGETQYF
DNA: TGCGCCAGCAGCTTGGCTAGCGGGGGGGCCGGAGAGACCCAGTACTTC

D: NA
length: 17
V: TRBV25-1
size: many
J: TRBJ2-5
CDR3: CASSDPSQGSGGETQYF
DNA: TGTGCCAGCAGTGATCCTTCTCAGGGTTCCGGCGGCGAGACCCAGTACTTC

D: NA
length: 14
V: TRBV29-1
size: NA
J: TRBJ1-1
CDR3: CSVGLQDRNTEAFF
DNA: TGCAGCGTGGGTCTCCAGGACAGGAACACTGAAGCTTTCTTT

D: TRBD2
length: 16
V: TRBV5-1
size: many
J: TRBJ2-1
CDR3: CASSLEASGRAHEQFF
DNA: TGCGCCAGCAGCTTGGAAGCTAGCGGGAGGGCCCATGAGCAGTTCTTC

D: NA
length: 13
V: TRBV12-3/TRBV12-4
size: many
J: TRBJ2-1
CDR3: CASSGNPTNEQFF
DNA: TGTGCCAGCTCAGGGAACCCCACGAATGAGCAGTTCTTC

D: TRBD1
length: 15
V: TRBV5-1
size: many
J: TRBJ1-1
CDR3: CASSLRTGRNTEAFF
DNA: TGCGCCAGCAGCCTTCGGACAGGGCGTAACACTGAAGCTTTCTTT

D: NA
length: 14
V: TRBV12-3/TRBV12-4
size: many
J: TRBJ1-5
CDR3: CASSLRQGDQPQHF
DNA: TGTGCCAGCAGTTTGAGGCAGGGAGATCAGCCCCAGCATTTT

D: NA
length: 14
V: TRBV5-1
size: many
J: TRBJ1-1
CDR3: CASSLFGKKAEAFF
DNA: TGCGCCAGCAGCTTGTTTGGGAAAAAAGCTGAAGCTTTCTTT

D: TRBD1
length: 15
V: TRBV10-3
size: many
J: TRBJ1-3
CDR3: CAISESTGTGDTIYF
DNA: TGTGCCATCAGTGAGTCGACGGGGACAGGGGACACCATATATTTT

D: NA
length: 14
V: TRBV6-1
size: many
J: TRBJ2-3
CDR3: CARRQVSRTDTQYF
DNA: TGTGCCAGGAGACAAGTCTCGCGCACAGATACGCAGTATTTT

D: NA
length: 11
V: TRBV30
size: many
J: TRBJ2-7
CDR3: CAWSLTYEQYF
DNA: TGTGCCTGGAGTTTGACCTACGAGCAGTACTTC

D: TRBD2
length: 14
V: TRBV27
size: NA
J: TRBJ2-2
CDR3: CASSKRDLAGELFF
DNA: TGTGCCAGCAGTAAGCGGGACCTTGCCGGGGAGCTGTTTTTT

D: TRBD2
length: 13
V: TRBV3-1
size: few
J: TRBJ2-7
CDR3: CASSQLLAGFPYF
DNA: TGTGCCAGCAGCCAACTTCTAGCGGGCTTCCCGTACTTC

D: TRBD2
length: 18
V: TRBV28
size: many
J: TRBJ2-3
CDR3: CASSLVAGGPGRTDTQYF
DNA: TGTGCCAGCAGTTTGGTAGCGGGAGGGCCGGGACGCACAGATACGCAGTATTTT

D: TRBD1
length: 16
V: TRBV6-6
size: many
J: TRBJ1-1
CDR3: CASSPLAGGGNTEAFF
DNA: TGTGCCAGCAGTCCGCTCGCAGGGGGCGGGAACACTGAAGCTTTCTTT

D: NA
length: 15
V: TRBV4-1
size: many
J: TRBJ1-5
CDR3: CASSQAGRDNQPQHF
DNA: TGCGCCAGCAGCCAAGCCGGCAGAGACAATCAGCCCCAGCATTTT

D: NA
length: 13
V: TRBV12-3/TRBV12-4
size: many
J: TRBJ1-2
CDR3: CASTPMRRDGYTF
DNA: TGTGCCAGCACCCCAATGAGGCGGGATGGCTACACCTTC

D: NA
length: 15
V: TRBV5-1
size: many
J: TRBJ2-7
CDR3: CASSLAHLAGDEQYF
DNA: TGCGCCAGCAGCTTGGCCCATCTAGCTGGGGACGAGCAGTACTTC

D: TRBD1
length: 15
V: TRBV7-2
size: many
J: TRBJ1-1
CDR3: CASSWTGGTVTEAFF
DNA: TGTGCCAGCAGCTGGACAGGGGGCACGGTCACTGAAGCTTTCTTT

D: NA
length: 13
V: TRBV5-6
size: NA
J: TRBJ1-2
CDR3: CASSLALGPGYTF
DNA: TGTGCCAGCAGCTTGGCTTTGGGGCCCGGCTACACCTTC

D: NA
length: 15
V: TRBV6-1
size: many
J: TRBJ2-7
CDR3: CASSKAGATIYEQYF
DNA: TGTGCCAGCAGTAAGGCGGGGGCGACTATCTACGAGCAGTACTTC

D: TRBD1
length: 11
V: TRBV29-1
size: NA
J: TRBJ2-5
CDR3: CSCGQGETQYF
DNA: TGCAGCTGCGGACAGGGTGAGACCCAGTACTTC

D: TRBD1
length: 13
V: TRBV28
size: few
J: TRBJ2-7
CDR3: CASTTQTGLEQYF
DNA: TGTGCCAGCACCACACAGACAGGGCTCGAGCAGTACTTC

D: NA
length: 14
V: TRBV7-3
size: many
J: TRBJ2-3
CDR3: CASSWDPFGDTQYF
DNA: TGTGCCAGCAGCTGGGACCCCTTTGGGGATACGCAGTATTTT

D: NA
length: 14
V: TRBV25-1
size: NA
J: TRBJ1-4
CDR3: CASRTQGSGEKLFF
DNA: TGTGCCAGCAGAACCCAGGGTTCTGGTGAAAAACTGTTTTTT